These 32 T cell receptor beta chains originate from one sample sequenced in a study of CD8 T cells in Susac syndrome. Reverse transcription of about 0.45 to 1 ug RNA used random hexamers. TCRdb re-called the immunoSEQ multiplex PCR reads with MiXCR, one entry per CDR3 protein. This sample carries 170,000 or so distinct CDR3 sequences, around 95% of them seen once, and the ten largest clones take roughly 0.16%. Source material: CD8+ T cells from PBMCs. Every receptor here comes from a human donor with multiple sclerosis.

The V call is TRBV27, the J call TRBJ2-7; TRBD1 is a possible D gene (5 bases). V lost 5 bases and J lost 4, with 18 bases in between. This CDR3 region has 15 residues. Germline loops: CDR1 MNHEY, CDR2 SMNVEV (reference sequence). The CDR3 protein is CASSNLRTLKYEQYF. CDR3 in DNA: TGTGCCAGCAGTAATCTTCGGACACTGAAATACGAGCAGTACTTC.

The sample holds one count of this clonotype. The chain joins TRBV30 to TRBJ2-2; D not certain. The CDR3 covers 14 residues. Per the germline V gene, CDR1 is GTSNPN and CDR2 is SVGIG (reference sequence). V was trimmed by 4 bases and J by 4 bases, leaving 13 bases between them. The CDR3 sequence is CAWNAASSTGELFF. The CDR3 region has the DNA TGTGCCTGGAATGCAGCGTCGAGCACCGGGGAGCTGTTTTTT.

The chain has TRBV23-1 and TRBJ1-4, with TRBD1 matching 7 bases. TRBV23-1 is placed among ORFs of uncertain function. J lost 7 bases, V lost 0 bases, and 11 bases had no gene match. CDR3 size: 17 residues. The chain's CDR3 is CASSQSKGAQLGEKLFF. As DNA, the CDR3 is TGCGCCAGCAGTCAATCCAAGGGGGCACAATTAGGTGAAAAACTGTTTTTT.

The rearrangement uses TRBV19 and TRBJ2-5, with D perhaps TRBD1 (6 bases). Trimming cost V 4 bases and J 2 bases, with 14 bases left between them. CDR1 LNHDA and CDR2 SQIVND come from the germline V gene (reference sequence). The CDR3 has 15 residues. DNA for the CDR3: TGTGCCAGTAGTACCGATACAGGGAAACAAGAGACCCAGTACTTC. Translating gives CASSTDTGKQETQYF.

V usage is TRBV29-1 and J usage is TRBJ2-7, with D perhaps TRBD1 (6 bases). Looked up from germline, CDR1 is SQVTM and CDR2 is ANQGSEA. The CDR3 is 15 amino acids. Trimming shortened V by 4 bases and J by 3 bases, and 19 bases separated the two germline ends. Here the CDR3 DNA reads TGCAGCGTTGTAGGCGTCTTCAGGGGTGGCTACGAGCAGTACTTC. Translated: CSVVGVFRGGYEQYF.

As DNA, the CDR3 is TGTGCCAGCTACAAATGGGTGGAGCAGTTCTTC. This translates into CASYKWVEQFF. The chain couples TRBV7-9 to TRBJ2-1; no reliable D call. CDR1 and CDR2 from the germline V gene are SEHNR and FQNEAQ (reference sequence). The V end was cut by 8 bases, the J end by 10 bases, with 12 bases between. The CDR3 spans 11 residues.

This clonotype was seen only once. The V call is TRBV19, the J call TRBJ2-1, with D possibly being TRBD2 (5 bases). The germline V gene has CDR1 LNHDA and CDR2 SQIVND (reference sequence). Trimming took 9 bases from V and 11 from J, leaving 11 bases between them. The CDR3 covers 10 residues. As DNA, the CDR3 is TGTGCCAGCGGGAATACCAAGCAGTTCTTC. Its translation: CASGNTKQFF.

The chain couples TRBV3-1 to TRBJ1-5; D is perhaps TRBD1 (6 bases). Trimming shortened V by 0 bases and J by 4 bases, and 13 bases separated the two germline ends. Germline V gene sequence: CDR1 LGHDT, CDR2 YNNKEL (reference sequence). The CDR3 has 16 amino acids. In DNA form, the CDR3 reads TGTGCCAGCAGCCAAGATCCTTGGACAGCGAATCAGCCCCAGCATTTT. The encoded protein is CASSQDPWTANQPQHF. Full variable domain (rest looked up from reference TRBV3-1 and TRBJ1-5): DTAVSQTPKYLVTQMGNDKSIKCEQNLGHDTMYWYKQDSKKFLKIMFSYNNKELIINETVPNRFSPKSPDKAHLNLHINSLELGDSAVYFCASSQDPWTANQPQHFGDGTRLSIL.

CDR3 in DNA: TGTGCCAGCAGCGGATTGGACAGGCTCGAAAACACCATATATTTT. It specifies CASSGLDRLENTIYF. This chain links TRBV9 with TRBJ1-3; 7 nucleotides agree with TRBD1. Germline lookup yields CDR1 SGDLS and CDR2 YYNGEE. V lost 3 bases, J lost 6 bases, and 9 bases stayed unmatched. This CDR3 spans 15 amino acids. Full variable domain (missing parts from reference TRBV9 and TRBJ1-3): DSGVTQTPKHLITATGQRVTLRCSPRSGDLSVYWYQQSLDQGLQFLIQYYNGEERAKGNILERFSAQQFPDLHSELNLSSLELGDSALYFCASSGLDRLENTIYFGEGSWLTVV.

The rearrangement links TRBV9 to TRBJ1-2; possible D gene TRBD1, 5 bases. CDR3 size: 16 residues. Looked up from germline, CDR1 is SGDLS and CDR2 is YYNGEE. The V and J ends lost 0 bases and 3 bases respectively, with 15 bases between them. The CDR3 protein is CASSVAKGSGDYGYTF. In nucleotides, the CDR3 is TGTGCCAGCAGCGTAGCAAAGGGATCGGGGGACTATGGCTACACCTTC. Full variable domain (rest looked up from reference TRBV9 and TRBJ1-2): DSGVTQTPKHLITATGQRVTLRCSPRSGDLSVYWYQQSLDQGLQFLIQYYNGEERAKGNILERFSAQQFPDLHSELNLSSLELGDSALYFCASSVAKGSGDYGYTFGSGTRLTVV.

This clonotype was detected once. The CDR3 DNA reads as TGTGCCAGCACCCCAGCCATTGGGAACACTGAAGCTTTCTTT. It translates to CASTPAIGNTEAFF. The genes are TRBV12-3 or TRBV12-4 and TRBJ1-1; unclear D gene. Trimming pared 7 bases from V and 1 base from J, leaving 13 bases between. This CDR3 has 14 residues.

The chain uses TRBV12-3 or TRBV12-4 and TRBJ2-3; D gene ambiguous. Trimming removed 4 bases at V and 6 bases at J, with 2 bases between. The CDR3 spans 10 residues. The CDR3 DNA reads TGTGCCAGCAGTTGGGATACGCAGTATTTT. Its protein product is CASSWDTQYF.

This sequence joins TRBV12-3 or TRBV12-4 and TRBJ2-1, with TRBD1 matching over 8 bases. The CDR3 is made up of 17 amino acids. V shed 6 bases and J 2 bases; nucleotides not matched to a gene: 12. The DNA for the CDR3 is TGTGCCAGCAGCCTCGGCTTGACGGGACAGGCCTACAATGAGCAGTTCTTC. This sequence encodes CASSLGLTGQAYNEQFF.

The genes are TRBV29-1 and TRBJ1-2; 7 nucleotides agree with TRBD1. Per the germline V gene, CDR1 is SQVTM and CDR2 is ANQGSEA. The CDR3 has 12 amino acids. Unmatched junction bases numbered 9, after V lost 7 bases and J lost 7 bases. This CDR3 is CSAKTGWGGYTF. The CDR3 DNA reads TGCAGCGCAAAGACAGGGTGGGGTGGCTACACCTTC. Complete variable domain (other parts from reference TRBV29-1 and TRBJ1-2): SAVISQKPSRDICQRGTSLTIQCQVDSQVTMMFWYRQQPGQSLTLIATANQGSEATYESGFVIDKFPISRPNLTFSTLTVSNMSPEDSSIYLCSAKTGWGGYTFGSGTRLTVV.

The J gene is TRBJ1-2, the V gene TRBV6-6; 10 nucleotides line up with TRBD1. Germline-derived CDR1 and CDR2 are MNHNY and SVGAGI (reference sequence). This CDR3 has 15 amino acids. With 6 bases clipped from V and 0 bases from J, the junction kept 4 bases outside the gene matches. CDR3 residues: CASRTGGTANYGYTF. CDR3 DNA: TGTGCCAGCAGGACAGGGGGCACAGCTAACTATGGCTACACCTTC.

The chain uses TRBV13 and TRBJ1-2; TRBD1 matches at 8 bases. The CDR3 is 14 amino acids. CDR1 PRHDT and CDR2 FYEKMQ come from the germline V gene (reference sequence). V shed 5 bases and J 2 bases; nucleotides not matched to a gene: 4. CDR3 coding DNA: TGTGCCAGCAGCCCCGGACAGGGAAACTATGGCTACACCTTC. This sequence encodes CASSPGQGNYGYTF.

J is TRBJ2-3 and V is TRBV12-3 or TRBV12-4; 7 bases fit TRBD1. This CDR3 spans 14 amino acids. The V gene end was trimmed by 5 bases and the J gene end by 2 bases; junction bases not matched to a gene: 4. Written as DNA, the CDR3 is TGTGCCAGCAGTCCAGGGGGACCCACAGATACGCAGTATTTT. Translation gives CASSPGGPTDTQYF.

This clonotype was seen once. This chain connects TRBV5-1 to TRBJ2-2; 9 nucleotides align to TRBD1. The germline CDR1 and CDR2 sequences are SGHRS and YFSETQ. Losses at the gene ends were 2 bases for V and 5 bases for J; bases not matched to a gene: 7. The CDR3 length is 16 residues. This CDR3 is CASSLQGASHTGELFF. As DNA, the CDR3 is TGCGCCAGCAGCTTACAGGGGGCATCGCATACCGGGGAGCTGTTTTTT.

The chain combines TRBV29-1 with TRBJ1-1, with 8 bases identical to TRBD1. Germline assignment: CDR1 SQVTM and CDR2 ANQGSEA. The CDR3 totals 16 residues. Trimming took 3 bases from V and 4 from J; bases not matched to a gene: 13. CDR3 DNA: TGCAGCGTTGATTTAGCAGGGGGCGATTTTGTCACTGAAGCTTTCTTT. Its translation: CSVDLAGGDFVTEAFF.

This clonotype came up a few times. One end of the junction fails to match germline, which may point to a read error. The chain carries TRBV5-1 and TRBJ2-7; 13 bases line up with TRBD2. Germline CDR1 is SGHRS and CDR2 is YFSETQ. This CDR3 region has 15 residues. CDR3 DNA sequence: TGTGCCAGCAGTTTGGGACTAGCGGGAACCTACGAGCAGTACTTC. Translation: CASSLGLAGTYEQYF. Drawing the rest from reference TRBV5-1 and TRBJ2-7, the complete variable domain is KAGVTQTPRYLIKTRGQQVTLSCSPISGHRSVSWYQQTPGQGLQFLFEYFSETQRNKGNFPGRFSGRQFSNSRSEMNVSTLELGDSALYLCASSLGLAGTYEQYFGPGTRLTVT.

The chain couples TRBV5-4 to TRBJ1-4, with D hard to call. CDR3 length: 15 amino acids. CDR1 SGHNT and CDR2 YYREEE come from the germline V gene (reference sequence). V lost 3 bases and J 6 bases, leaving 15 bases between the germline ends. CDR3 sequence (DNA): TGTGCCAGCAGCTCCTTCACCACGGAGGATGAAAAACTGTTTTTT. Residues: CASSSFTTEDEKLFF.

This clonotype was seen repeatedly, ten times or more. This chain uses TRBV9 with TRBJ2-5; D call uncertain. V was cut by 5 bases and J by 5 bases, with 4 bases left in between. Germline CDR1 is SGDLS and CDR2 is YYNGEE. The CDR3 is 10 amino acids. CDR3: CASSGETQYF. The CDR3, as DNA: TGTGCCAGCAGTGGGGAGACCCAGTACTTC. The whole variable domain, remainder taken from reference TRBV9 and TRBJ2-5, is DSGVTQTPKHLITATGQRVTLRCSPRSGDLSVYWYQQSLDQGLQFLIQYYNGEERAKGNILERFSAQQFPDLHSELNLSSLELGDSALYFCASSGETQYFGPGTRLLVL.

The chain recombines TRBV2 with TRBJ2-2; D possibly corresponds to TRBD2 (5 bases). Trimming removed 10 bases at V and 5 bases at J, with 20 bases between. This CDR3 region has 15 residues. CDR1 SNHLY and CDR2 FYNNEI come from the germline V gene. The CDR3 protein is CANGVVGERTGELFF. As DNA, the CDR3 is TGTGCCAACGGGGTAGTCGGGGAGCGGACCGGGGAGCTGTTTTTT.

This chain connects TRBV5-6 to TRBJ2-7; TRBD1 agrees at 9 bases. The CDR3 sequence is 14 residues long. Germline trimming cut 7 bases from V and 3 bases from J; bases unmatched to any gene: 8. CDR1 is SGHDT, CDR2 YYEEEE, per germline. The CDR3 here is CASLGTGRSYEQYF. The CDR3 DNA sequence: TGTGCCAGCCTTGGGACAGGGAGGAGCTACGAGCAGTACTTC. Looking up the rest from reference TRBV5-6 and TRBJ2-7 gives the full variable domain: DAGVTQSPTHLIKTRGQQVTLRCSPKSGHDTVSWYQQALGQGPQFIFQYYEEEERQRGNFPDRFSGHQFPNYSSELNVNALLLGDSALYLCASLGTGRSYEQYFGPGTRLTVT.

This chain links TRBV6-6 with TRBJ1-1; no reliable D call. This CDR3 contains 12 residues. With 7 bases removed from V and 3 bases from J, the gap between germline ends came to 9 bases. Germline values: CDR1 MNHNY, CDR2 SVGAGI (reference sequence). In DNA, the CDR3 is TGTGCCAGCACCTCCTATGACACTGAAGCTTTCTTT. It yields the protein CASTSYDTEAFF.

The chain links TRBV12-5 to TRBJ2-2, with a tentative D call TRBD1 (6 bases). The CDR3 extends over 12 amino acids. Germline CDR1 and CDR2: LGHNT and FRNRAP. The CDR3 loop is CATRQDTGELFF. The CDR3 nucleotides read TGTGCCACCCGACAGGACACCGGGGAGCTGTTTTTT.

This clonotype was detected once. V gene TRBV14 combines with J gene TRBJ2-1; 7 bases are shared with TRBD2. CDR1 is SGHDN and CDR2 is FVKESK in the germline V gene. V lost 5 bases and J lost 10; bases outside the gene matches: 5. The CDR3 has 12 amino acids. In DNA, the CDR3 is TGTGCCAGCAGCACGACTAGCTGGGAGCAGTTCTTC. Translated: CASSTTSWEQFF.

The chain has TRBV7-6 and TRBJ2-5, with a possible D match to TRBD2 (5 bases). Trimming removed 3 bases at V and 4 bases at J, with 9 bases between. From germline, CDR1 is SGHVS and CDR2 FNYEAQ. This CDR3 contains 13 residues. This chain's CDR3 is CASSFAGPETQYF. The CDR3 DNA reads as TGTGCCAGCAGCTTTGCGGGCCCAGAGACCCAGTACTTC.

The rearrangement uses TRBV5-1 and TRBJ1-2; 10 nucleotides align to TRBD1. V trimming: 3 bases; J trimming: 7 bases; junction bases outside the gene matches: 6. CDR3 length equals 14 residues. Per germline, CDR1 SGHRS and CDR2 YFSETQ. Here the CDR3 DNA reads TGCGCCAGCAGCTGGCAAGGACAGGGGGGTGGCTACACCTTC. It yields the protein CASSWQGQGGGYTF.

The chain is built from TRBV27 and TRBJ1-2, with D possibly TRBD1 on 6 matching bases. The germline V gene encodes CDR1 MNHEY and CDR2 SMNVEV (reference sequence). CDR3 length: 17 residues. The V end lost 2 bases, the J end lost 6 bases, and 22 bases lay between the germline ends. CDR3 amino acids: CASSLVPSDRHRHGYTF. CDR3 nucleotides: TGTGCCAGCAGTTTAGTCCCCTCGGACAGACACCGCCATGGCTACACCTTC.

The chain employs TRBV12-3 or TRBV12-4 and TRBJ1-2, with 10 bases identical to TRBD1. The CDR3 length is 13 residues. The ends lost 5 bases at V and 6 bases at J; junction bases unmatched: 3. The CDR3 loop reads CASSPGTGDGYTF. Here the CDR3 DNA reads TGTGCCAGCAGTCCCGGGACAGGGGATGGCTACACCTTC.

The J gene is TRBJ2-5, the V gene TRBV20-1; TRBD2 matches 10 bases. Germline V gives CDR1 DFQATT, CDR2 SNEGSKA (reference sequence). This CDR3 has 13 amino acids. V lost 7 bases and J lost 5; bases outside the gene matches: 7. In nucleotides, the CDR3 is TGCAGTGGGCGTAGCGGGGGGTCGGAGACCCAGTACTTC. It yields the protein CSGRSGGSETQYF.